These 25 T cell receptor beta chains came from one sample sequenced in a study of identical twins. TCRdb fed the 5' RACE reads into MiXCR, producing one record per CDR3 protein. The sample records roughly 490,000 distinct CDR3 sequences, 13% to 15% being singletons. This sample was shared with a second study, whose subject was yellow fever vaccine responses in identical twins.

Sequencing was done on a sample of CD4+ T cells sorted from blood. The receptors here all came from a woman between 18 and 30 years old in good health.

V gene TRBV15 combines with J gene TRBJ2-1; D ambiguous. The V end lost 0 bases, the J end lost 3 bases, and 3 bases lay between the germline ends. Germline V CDR1 and CDR2: LNHNV, YYDKDF (reference sequence). This CDR3 has 13 amino acids. CDR3 nucleotide sequence: TGTGCCACCAGCAGAGAGGTCTACAATGAGCAGTTCTTC. Its protein product is CATSREVYNEQFF.

V usage is TRBV7-3 and J usage is TRBJ2-5; TRBD2 matches 7 bases. Germline V gene data show CDR1 as SGHTA and CDR2 as FQGTGA. The CDR3 has 12 amino acids. The junction had 6 bases not matched to a gene; V was cut back by 4 bases and J by 10 bases. Here the CDR3 DNA reads TGTGCCAGCAGCTCCCCCAGCGGGGTCCAGTACTTC. Residues: CASSSPSGVQYF.

The chain uses TRBV6-5 and TRBJ2-1; D unresolved. CDR1 MNHEY and CDR2 SVGAGI come from the germline V gene. The CDR3 spans 13 residues. V lost 4 bases and J lost 8, with 12 bases in between. The CDR3 sequence is CASSSTVVDEQFF. CDR3 nucleotides: TGTGCCAGCAGTTCTACCGTGGTGGATGAGCAGTTCTTC.

The chain uses TRBV20-1 and TRBJ2-7; D call uncertain. Germline CDR1 reads DFQATT; CDR2 reads SNEGSKA (reference sequence). CDR3 length: 12 residues. Trimming removed 5 bases from V and 3 bases from J, with 11 bases in between. The chain's CDR3 is CSAPGPSYEQYF. The CDR3 DNA sequence: TGCAGTGCTCCGGGTCCCAGCTACGAGCAGTACTTC.

This clonotype was detected ten times or more. The chain recombines TRBV20-1 with TRBJ2-3, with a possible D match to TRBD2 (6 bases). Trimming removed 0 bases at V and 9 bases at J, with 19 bases between. The CDR3 extends over 15 amino acids. Germline CDR1 is DFQATT and CDR2 is SNEGSKA (reference sequence). The CDR3 DNA sequence: TGCAGTGCTAGAGACTCCCAGGGACTCCATGGCACGCAGTATTTT. Translated: CSARDSQGLHGTQYF.

The sample holds a few counts of this clonotype. This chain links TRBV5-5 with TRBJ2-4, with D maybe TRBD1 (5 bases). The length of the CDR3 is 13 residues. Germline values: CDR1 SGHKS, CDR2 YYEKEE (reference sequence). V lost 4 bases, J lost 9 bases, and 14 bases lay in between. For the CDR3, the DNA is TGTGCCAGCAGCCCAATACAGGTTCCCATTCAGTACTTC. Protein product: CASSPIQVPIQYF.

This clonotype has only a few counts. The chain couples TRBV28 to TRBJ2-7; 7 positions agree with TRBD1. The germline gives CDR1 MDHEN, CDR2 SYDVKM. V was pared by 8 bases and J by 5 bases, with 6 bases of the junction left unmatched. There are 12 residues in the CDR3. For the CDR3, the DNA is TGTGCCAGCTGGGACAGCTTCCACGAGCAGTACTTC. Its protein product is CASWDSFHEQYF.

This chain joins TRBV6-2 or TRBV6-3 and TRBJ1-5, with D possibly being TRBD1 (6 bases). The V gene's germline CDR1 is MNHEY and CDR2 SVGEGT. The CDR3 is 16 amino acids. The V end lost 6 bases, the J end lost 6 bases, and 21 bases lay between the germline ends. The chain's CDR3 is CASRPGDRPGRQPQHF. The CDR3 nucleotides read TGTGCCAGCAGACCGGGAGACAGGCCAGGACGTCAGCCCCAGCATTTT.

The V gene is TRBV6-5, the J gene TRBJ2-7; 10 nucleotides line up with TRBD1. V was clipped by 5 bases and J by 2 bases; unmatched bases: 3. CDR3 length: 14 residues. Germline-derived CDR1 and CDR2 are MNHEY and SVGAGI. In DNA, the CDR3 is TGTGCCAGCAGTCACGACAGGGGGCCCTACGAGCAGTACTTC. Translating it yields CASSHDRGPYEQYF.

The table lists this clonotype with many counts. The chain recombines TRBV5-1 with TRBJ2-1, with 8 bases lining up with TRBD2. The germline CDR1 and CDR2 sequences are SGHRS and YFSETQ. This CDR3 is 14 amino acids long. Trimming cost V 7 bases and J 4 bases; bases outside gene matches: 7. CDR3 residues: CASSAGGSYNEQFF. DNA of the CDR3: TGCGCCAGCTCGGCGGGAGGCTCGTACAATGAGCAGTTCTTC.

The J gene is TRBJ2-2, the V gene TRBV4-3; D is perhaps TRBD1 (6 bases). Looked up from germline, CDR1 is LGHNA and CDR2 is YSLEER. The CDR3 spans 16 residues. With 3 bases removed from V and 4 bases from J, the gap between germline ends came to 15 bases. The DNA for the CDR3 is TGCGCCAGCAGCCACTACGGGACACTGGCCACCGGGGAGCTGTTTTTT. This translates into CASSHYGTLATGELFF.

The sample holds many counts of this clonotype. V and J are TRBV20-1 and TRBJ2-5, with 11 bases aligning to TRBD2. Per the germline V gene, CDR1 is DFQATT and CDR2 is SNEGSKA (reference sequence). CDR3 length: 14 residues. V lost 5 bases, J lost 2 bases, and 4 bases stayed unmatched. CDR3 nucleotide sequence: TGCAGTGCTGATCTAGCGGGGGGACAAGAGACCCAGTACTTC. It yields the protein CSADLAGGQETQYF.

Only a few counts were recorded for this clonotype. V usage is TRBV18 and J usage is TRBJ2-2; 7 positions match TRBD1. The CDR3 spans 16 residues. Trimming removed 5 bases from V and 1 base from J; junction bases left unmatched: 7. Germline V CDR1 and CDR2: KGHSH, LQKENI. CDR3 amino acids: CASSFPGTVNTGELFF. Here the CDR3 DNA reads TGTGCCAGCTCATTCCCCGGGACAGTGAACACCGGGGAGCTGTTTTTT.

There are a few counts of this clonotype. This chain links TRBV29-1 with TRBJ1-1; possibly TRBD1 for D (6 bases). V lost 7 bases to trimming and J lost 5 bases, with 14 bases between them. Germline V gene sequence: CDR1 SQVTM, CDR2 ANQGSEA. This CDR3 comprises 12 residues. The CDR3, as DNA: TGCAGCGCTAAACAGGGTAGTACTGAAGCTTTCTTT. This sequence encodes CSAKQGSTEAFF.

Only a few counts were recorded for this clonotype. This chain joins TRBV27 and TRBJ1-1; D unresolved. The V end lost 2 bases, the J end lost 0 bases, and 16 bases lay between the germline ends. The V gene's germline CDR1 is MNHEY and CDR2 SMNVEV (reference sequence). The CDR3 sequence is 17 residues long. The CDR3 reads CASSLKVSRLMNTEAFF. The CDR3 DNA is TGTGCCAGCAGTTTAAAAGTCAGCCGACTAATGAACACTGAAGCTTTCTTT.

V is TRBV6-5 and J is TRBJ2-5, with TRBD1 as a possible D gene (6 bases). Germline CDR1 MNHEY, CDR2 SVGAGI. V lost 2 bases to trimming and J lost 5 bases, with 15 bases between them. The CDR3 consists of 15 residues. The CDR3 sequence is CASSYGAGVWETQYF. The CDR3 DNA sequence: TGTGCCAGCAGTTACGGGGCAGGGGTGTGGGAGACCCAGTACTTC.

This clonotype was counted many times. V gene TRBV28 combines with J gene TRBJ1-3; D is possibly TRBD1 (5 bases). The length of the CDR3 is 15 residues. V lost 8 bases and J 0 bases, leaving 14 bases between the germline ends. Looked up from germline, CDR1 is MDHEN and CDR2 is SYDVKM. The CDR3 nucleotides read TGTGCCAGCCTTCCGGGGGATTCCTCTGGAAACACCATATATTTT. It yields the protein CASLPGDSSGNTIYF.

This clonotype was recorded a few times. The rearrangement links TRBV6-2 or TRBV6-3 to TRBJ2-6, with D possibly TRBD2 on 5 matching bases. This CDR3 contains 15 residues. Germline V gene data show CDR1 as MNHEY and CDR2 as SVGEGT. The germline V and J ends were trimmed by 2 bases and 0 bases, with 5 bases remaining between them. This CDR3 reads CASSYGSSGANVLTF. The DNA for the CDR3 is TGTGCCAGCAGTTACGGGAGCTCTGGGGCCAACGTCCTGACTTTC.

This clonotype has ten or more counts. J is TRBJ2-7 and V is TRBV7-9; D unclear. The germline V gene has CDR1 SEHNR and CDR2 FQNEAQ (reference sequence). V lost 1 base, J lost 5 bases, and 3 bases lay in between. The CDR3 sequence is 11 residues long. The DNA for the CDR3 is TGTGCCAGCAGCTTAGAGCACGAGCAGTACTTC. Amino acid sequence: CASSLEHEQYF. Variable domain in full (rest from reference TRBV7-9 and TRBJ2-7): DTGVSQNPRHKITKRGQNVTFRCDPISEHNRLYWYRQTLGQGPEFLTYFQNEAQLEKSRLLSDRFSAERPKGSFSTLEIQRTEQGDSAMYLCASSLEHEQYFGPGTRLTVT.

This clonotype was picked up a small number of times. The J gene is TRBJ2-2, the V gene TRBV12-3 or TRBV12-4; D uncertain. V lost 6 bases to trimming and J lost 1 base, with 12 bases between them. The CDR3 sequence is 15 residues long. CDR3 sequence reads: CASRAKTKNTGELFF. CDR3 coding DNA: TGTGCCAGCAGAGCGAAAACGAAGAACACCGGGGAGCTGTTTTTT.

This clonotype showed up many times. This rearrangement joins TRBV12-3 or TRBV12-4 to TRBJ2-3; D may match TRBD1 or TRBD2 (5 bases each). This CDR3 is 15 amino acids long. V lost 6 bases and J 3 bases, leaving 16 bases between the germline ends. CDR3 in DNA: TGTGCCAGCAGAAAAACCGGGACGGAGACAGATACGCAGTATTTT. It codes for CASRKTGTETDTQYF.

The gene calls are TRBV5-1 and TRBJ2-3; D possibly corresponds to TRBD2 (7 bases). This CDR3 comprises 13 residues. Trimming removed 4 bases from V and 8 bases from J, with 14 bases in between. Germline CDR1 reads SGHRS; CDR2 reads YFSETQ. The CDR3 DNA reads as TGCGCCAGCAGCGGGGGGGCCTCTGGTACGCAGTATTTT. Translating it yields CASSGGASGTQYF.

The table lists this clonotype with many counts. V usage is TRBV5-1 and J usage is TRBJ2-2; perhaps TRBD2 as D (5 bases). The V gene's germline CDR1 is SGHRS and CDR2 YFSETQ. V shed 2 bases and J shed 5 bases, with 7 bases lying between them. The CDR3 runs 13 residues. In nucleotides, the CDR3 is TGCGCCAGCAGCTTTGAGGGAACCGGGGAGCTGTTTTTT. Its protein product is CASSFEGTGELFF.

This clonotype was counted between two and nine times. This rearrangement joins TRBV5-5 to TRBJ1-1; D is undetermined. CDR3 length: 12 residues. Germline CDR1 and CDR2: SGHKS and YYEKEE (reference sequence). V was trimmed by 0 bases and J by 10 bases, leaving 10 bases between them. Written as DNA, the CDR3 is TGTGCCAGCAGCTTGGGCAGCGGCGGAGCTTTCTTT. Encoded protein: CASSLGSGGAFF. The full variable domain, in which reference TRBV5-5 and TRBJ1-1 provide the parts outside the CDR3, is DAGVTQSPTHLIKTRGQQVTLRCSPISGHKSVSWYQQVLGQGPQFIFQYYEKEERGRGNFPDRFSARQFPNYSSELNVNALLLGDSALYLCASSLGSGGAFFGQGTRLTVV.

J is TRBJ2-1 and V is TRBV28; the D gene could be TRBD1 or TRBD2 (5 bases each). The V end lost 10 bases, the J end lost 1 base, and 11 bases lay between the germline ends. Germline loops: CDR1 MDHEN, CDR2 SYDVKM. The CDR3 is made up of 13 amino acids. The CDR3 sequence is CAIRDPSYNEQFF. CDR3 nucleotides: TGTGCCATCCGGGACCCATCCTACAATGAGCAGTTCTTC.